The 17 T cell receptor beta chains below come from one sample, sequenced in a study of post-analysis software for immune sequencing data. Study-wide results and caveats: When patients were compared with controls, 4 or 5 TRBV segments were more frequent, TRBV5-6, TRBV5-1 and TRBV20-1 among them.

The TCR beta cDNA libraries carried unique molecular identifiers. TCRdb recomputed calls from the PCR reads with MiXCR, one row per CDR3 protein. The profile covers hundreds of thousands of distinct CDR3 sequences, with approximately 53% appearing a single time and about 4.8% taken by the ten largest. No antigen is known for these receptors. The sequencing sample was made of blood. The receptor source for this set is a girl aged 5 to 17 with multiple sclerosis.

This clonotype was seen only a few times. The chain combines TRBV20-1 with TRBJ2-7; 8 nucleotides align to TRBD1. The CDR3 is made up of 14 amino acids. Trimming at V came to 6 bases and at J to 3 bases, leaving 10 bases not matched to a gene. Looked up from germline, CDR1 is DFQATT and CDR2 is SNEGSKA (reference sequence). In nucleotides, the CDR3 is TGCAGTGCCAGCTCGGGACAGGTGAGCTACGAGCAGTACTTC. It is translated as CSASSGQVSYEQYF.

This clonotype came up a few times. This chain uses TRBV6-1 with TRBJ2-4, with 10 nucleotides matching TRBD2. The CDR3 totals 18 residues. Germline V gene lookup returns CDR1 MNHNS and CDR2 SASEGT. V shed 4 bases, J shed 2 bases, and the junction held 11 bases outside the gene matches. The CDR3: CASSVAASGSTTKNIQYF. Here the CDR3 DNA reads TGTGCCAGCAGTGTAGCGGCTAGCGGGAGCACGACCAAAAACATTCAGTACTTC.

CDR3 protein: CASTSDRSSGNTIYF. DNA for the CDR3: TGTGCCAGCACCAGTGACAGGAGCTCTGGAAACACCATATATTTT. The chain combines TRBV6-5 with TRBJ1-3, with a tentative D call TRBD1 (6 bases). In germline, CDR1 is MNHEY, CDR2 SVGAGI. The CDR3 is 15 residues long. Trimming took 7 bases from V and 0 from J, leaving 13 bases between them.

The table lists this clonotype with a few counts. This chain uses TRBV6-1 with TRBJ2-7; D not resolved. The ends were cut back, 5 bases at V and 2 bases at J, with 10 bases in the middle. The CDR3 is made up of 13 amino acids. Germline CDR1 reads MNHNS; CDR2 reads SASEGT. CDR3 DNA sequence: TGTGCCAGCAGTCGTGGTCACCCCTACGAGCAGTACTTC. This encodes CASSRGHPYEQYF.

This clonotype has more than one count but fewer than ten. DNA of the CDR3: TGTGCCAGCAGTTTAGTCCAGGGATCGAACACCGGGGAGCTGTTTTTT. Amino acids: CASSLVQGSNTGELFF. The genes are TRBV12-3 or TRBV12-4 and TRBJ2-2, with D possibly TRBD1 on 5 matching bases. V shed 1 base and J shed 0 bases, with 9 bases lying between them. The CDR3 is 16 residues long.

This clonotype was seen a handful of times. In nucleotides, the CDR3 is TGCAGTGCTAGAGATCCCAACGTCCTGACTTTC. This sequence encodes CSARDPNVLTF. This chain links TRBV20-1 with TRBJ2-6; no clear D gene. CDR1 is DFQATT and CDR2 is SNEGSKA in the germline V gene (reference sequence). This CDR3 comprises 11 residues. Trimming took 0 bases from V and 8 from J, leaving 2 bases between them.

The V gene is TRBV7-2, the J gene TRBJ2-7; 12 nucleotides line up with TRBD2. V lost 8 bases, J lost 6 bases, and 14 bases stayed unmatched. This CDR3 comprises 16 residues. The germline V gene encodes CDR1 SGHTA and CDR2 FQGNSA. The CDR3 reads CASAQRSSGGAAEQYF. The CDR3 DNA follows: TGTGCCAGCGCACAAAGGTCTAGCGGGGGGGCCGCCGAGCAGTACTTC.

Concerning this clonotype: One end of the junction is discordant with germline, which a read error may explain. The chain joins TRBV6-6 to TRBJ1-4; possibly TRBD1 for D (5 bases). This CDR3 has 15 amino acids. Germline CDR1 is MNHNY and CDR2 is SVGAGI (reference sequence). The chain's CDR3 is CASSYSGQINEKLFF. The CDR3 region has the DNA TGTGCCAGTAGTTACTCGGGGCAGATTAATGAAAAACTGTTTTTT.

The CDR3 DNA reads as TGTGCCAGCTCAGCCAGCGAGAGCTCCTACGAGCAGTACTTC. It is translated as CASSASESSYEQYF. The chain recombines TRBV6-5 with TRBJ2-5; D is uncertain. Judging by the DNA end, TRBJ2-7 fits better; the J call may be wrong. Germline CDR1 MNHEY, CDR2 SVGAGI. The CDR3 spans 14 residues.

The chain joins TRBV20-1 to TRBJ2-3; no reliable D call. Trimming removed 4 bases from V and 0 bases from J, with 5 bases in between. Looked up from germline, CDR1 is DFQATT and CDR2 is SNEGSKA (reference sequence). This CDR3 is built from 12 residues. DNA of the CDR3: TGCAGTGCTACCCTTAGCACAGATACGCAGTATTTT. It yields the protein CSATLSTDTQYF.

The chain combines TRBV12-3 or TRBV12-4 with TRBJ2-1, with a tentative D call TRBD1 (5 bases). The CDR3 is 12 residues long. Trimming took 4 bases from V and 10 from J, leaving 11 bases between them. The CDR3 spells CASSSGHTEQFF. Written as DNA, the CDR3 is TGTGCCAGCAGTTCAGGACACACCGAGCAGTTCTTC.

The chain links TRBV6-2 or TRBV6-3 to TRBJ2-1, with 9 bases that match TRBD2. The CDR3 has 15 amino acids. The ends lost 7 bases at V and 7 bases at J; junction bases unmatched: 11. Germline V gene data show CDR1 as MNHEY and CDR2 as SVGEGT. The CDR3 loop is CASMWGGRAVNEQFF. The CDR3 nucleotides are TGTGCCAGCATGTGGGGCGGGAGGGCCGTAAATGAGCAGTTCTTC.

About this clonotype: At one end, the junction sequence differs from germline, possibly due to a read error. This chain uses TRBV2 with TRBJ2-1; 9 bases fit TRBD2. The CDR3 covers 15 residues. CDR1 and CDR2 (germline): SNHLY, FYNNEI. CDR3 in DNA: TGTGCCGGCAGTTTTAGCGGGAGTCTATCCAATGAGCAGTTCTTC. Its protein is CAGSFSGSLSNEQFF. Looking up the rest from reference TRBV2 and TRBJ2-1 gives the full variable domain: EPEVTQTPSHQVTQMGQEVILRCVPISNHLYFYWYRQILGQKVEFLVSFYNNEISEKSEIFDDQFSVERPDGSNFTLKIRSTKLEDSAMYFCAGSFSGSLSNEQFFGPGTRLTVL.

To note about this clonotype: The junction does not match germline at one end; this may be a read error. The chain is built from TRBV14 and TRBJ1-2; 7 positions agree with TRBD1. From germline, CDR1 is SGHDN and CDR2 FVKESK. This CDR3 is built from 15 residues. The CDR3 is CTSSIQGSTNYGYTF. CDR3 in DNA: TGTACCAGCAGCATACAGGGGTCCACTAACTATGGCTACACCTTC.

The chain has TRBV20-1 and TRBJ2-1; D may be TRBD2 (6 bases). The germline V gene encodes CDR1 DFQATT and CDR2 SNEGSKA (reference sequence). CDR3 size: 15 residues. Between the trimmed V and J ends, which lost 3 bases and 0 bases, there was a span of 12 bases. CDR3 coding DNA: TGCAGTGCTAGTATAGGGAGGCTCTCCTACAATGAGCAGTTCTTC. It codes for CSASIGRLSYNEQFF.

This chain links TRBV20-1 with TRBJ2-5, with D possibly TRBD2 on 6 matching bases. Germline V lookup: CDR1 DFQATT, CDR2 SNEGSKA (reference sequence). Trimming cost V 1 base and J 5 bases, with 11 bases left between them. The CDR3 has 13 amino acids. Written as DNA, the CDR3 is TGCAGTGCTAGAGGGACTAACGGTGAGACCCAGTACTTC. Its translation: CSARGTNGETQYF.

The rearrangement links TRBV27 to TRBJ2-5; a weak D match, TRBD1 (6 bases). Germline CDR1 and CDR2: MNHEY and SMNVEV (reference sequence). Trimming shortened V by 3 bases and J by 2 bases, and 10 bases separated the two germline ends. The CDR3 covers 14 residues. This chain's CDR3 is CASSFRTDQETQYF. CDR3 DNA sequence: TGTGCCAGCAGTTTTAGGACAGATCAAGAGACCCAGTACTTC.